Listed below are T cell receptor beta chains from one sample, sequenced in a study of T-cell reconstitution after alpha-beta-depleted transplantation in children. TCRdb fed the PCR reads into MiXCR, producing one record per CDR3 protein. The sample yields a few hundred thousand distinct CDR3 sequences, 10% to 15% seen once. The sequenced sample was PBMCs, mostly from graft donor cells, obtained 360 days after TCRalphabeta/CD19-depleted stem cell transplant. Receptors were obtained from a male patient younger than 18 who had a stem cell transplant for acute myeloid leukemia, so the T cells may come from the graft donor. Both conserved end residues are part of each CDR3. The D gene is left open where the match is weak. Clone sizes are given selectively: once, few, many, or a class where the clone is expanded.

D gene	clone size	J gene	V gene	CDR3 DNA	CDR3 protein
NA	many	TRBJ2-1	TRBV28	TGTGCCAGCAGTTCAGCCCGTCCCCTCGGAAACTACAATGAGCAGTTCTTC	CASSSARPLGNYNEQFF
NA	many	TRBJ2-7	TRBV20-1	TGCAGTGCTAGTTTGTCGGGGTCAAACGACGAGCAGTACTTC	CSASLSGSNDEQYF
TRBD1	few	TRBJ1-1	TRBV4-2	TGTGCCAGCAGCCAACGACAGGGGCAGAACACTGAAGCTTTCTTT	CASSQRQGQNTEAFF
TRBD2	NA	TRBJ2-3	TRBV7-8	TGTGCCAGCAGCTTAGGCGGGAGTGCGGAAGATACGCAGTATTTT	CASSLGGSAEDTQYF
NA	NA	TRBJ1-5	TRBV12-3/TRBV12-4	TGTGCCAGCAGCTTCCTCAGGGCGTTTGGCAATCAGCCCCAGCATTTT	CASSFLRAFGNQPQHF
NA	NA	TRBJ1-1	TRBV5-1	TGCGCCAGCAGCTTGGTAACCGGGGACGACACTGAAGCTTTCTTT	CASSLVTGDDTEAFF
TRBD2	many	TRBJ2-3	TRBV9	TGTGCCAGCAGCGTAGAAGGGACTAGCAATACGCAGTATTTT	CASSVEGTSNTQYF
NA	few	TRBJ1-5	TRBV7-8	TGTGCCAGCAGGGACCAGGGACCTCATAGCAATCAGCCCCAGCATTTT	CASRDQGPHSNQPQHF
NA	few	TRBJ2-6	TRBV11-1	TGTGCCAGCAGCTTAGAACGGAGGCGACAGATCTCTGGGGCCAACGTCCTGACTTTC	CASSLERRRQISGANVLTF
NA	many	TRBJ2-6	TRBV6-2/TRBV6-3	TGTGCCAGCACCCCGGAGGGGGCGGACTCTGGGGCCAACGTCCTGACTTTC	CASTPEGADSGANVLTF
NA	many	TRBJ2-1	TRBV25-1	TGTGCCAGCAGTCTTAGCGGAGATTACTACAATGAGCAGTTCTTC	CASSLSGDYYNEQFF
TRBD2	NA	TRBJ2-2	TRBV14	TGTGCCAGCAGCCAGGGACGACTAGCGGGAGCCGGGGAGCTGTTTTTT	CASSQGRLAGAGELFF
NA	NA	TRBJ1-1	TRBV10-3	TGTGCCATCAGTGTTGCAACGGTGAACACTGAAGCTTTCTTT	CAISVATVNTEAFF
NA	few	TRBJ2-7	TRBV15	TGTGCCACCAGCAGAGATTCCCGCGGACCCGTCGAGCAGTACTTC	CATSRDSRGPVEQYF
TRBD2	few	TRBJ2-7	TRBV7-9	TGTGCCAGCAGCTCGACTAGCGGGAGTGTGTACGAGCAGTACTTC	CASSSTSGSVYEQYF
NA	NA	TRBJ2-5	TRBV7-9	TGTGCCAGCAGCTTAGTAGCTCAGGCAGTCCAAGAGACCCAGTACTTC	CASSLVAQAVQETQYF
NA	NA	TRBJ1-1	TRBV30	TGTGCCTGGAGTTCGGGGGAACGGCCTGAAGCTTTCTTT	CAWSSGERPEAFF
NA	many	TRBJ1-2	TRBV29-1	TGCAGCGTTGAAGGGCAGGAAGATAACTATGGCTACACCTTC	CSVEGQEDNYGYTF
NA	NA	TRBJ2-5	TRBV6-1	TGTGCCAGCAGTCCAGGGTCGGGGTATAGAGAGACCCAGTACTTC	CASSPGSGYRETQYF
TRBD1	many	TRBJ2-3	TRBV25-1	TGTGCCAGCAGTGATGACAGGGTGGGCACAGATACGCAGTATTTT	CASSDDRVGTDTQYF
NA	NA	TRBJ2-1	TRBV7-6	TGTGCCAGCAGCTTAGGTGTACCTAGCCCCTGGGGCAATGAGCAGTTCTTC	CASSLGVPSPWGNEQFF
NA	NA	TRBJ2-7	TRBV4-3	TGCGCCAGCAGTCCACAGGGAAGTGCCTACGAGCAGTACTTC	CASSPQGSAYEQYF
TRBD1	few	TRBJ2-2	TRBV6-2/TRBV6-3	TGTGCCAGCAGCTATGGGACAGCCACCGGGGAGCTGTTTTTT	CASSYGTATGELFF
NA	many	TRBJ1-2	TRBV5-1	TGCGCCAGCAGCTTGGGATCGGGACAAGGCGGCTACACCTTC	CASSLGSGQGGYTF
NA	few	TRBJ2-1	TRBV5-1	TGCGCCAGCAGCTCTAGGCCAAGTGAGCAGTTCTTC	CASSSRPSEQFF
TRBD2	many	TRBJ2-5	TRBV29-1	TGCAGCGTCGAAAGGACTAGCGGGCAACAAGAGACCCAGTACTTC	CSVERTSGQQETQYF
NA	NA	TRBJ2-7	TRBV29-1	TGCAGTGCGTCCCGAGACACCGGCTACGAGCAGTACTTC	CSASRDTGYEQYF
NA	NA	TRBJ2-1	TRBV9	TGTGCCAGCAGCATTGGTGGGAGCGGAAATGAGCAGTTCTTC	CASSIGGSGNEQFF
TRBD2	many	TRBJ2-7	TRBV4-2	TGTGCCAGCAGCCAAGCGGGACTAGAGGGGTACGAGCAGTACTTC	CASSQAGLEGYEQYF
NA	NA	TRBJ2-1	TRBV20-1	TGCAGTGCTAGATGGCCCGGGGACATAGGGCAGTTCTTC	CSARWPGDIGQFF
TRBD1	many	TRBJ2-3	TRBV10-3	TGTGCCGTCAACAGGGGTTCAGATACGCAGTATTTT	CAVNRGSDTQYF
TRBD2	few	TRBJ2-7	TRBV12-3/TRBV12-4	TGTGCCAGCAGATCCTTGGGGCTAGCGGACTTGGACTTC	CASRSLGLADLDF
TRBD1	NA	TRBJ2-7	TRBV20-1	TGCAGTGCTCCGAAGGGACAGGGGTGGTACGAGCAGTACTTC	CSAPKGQGWYEQYF
TRBD2	few	TRBJ2-7	TRBV27	TGTGCCAGCAGTTTAATAGCGGGAGGGCCCTCCTACGAGCAGTACTTC	CASSLIAGGPSYEQYF
TRBD1	NA	TRBJ2-1	TRBV29-1	TGCAGCGTTGGGACAGGGTCATATAATGAGCAGTTCTTC	CSVGTGSYNEQFF
NA	NA	TRBJ2-5	TRBV28	TGTGCCAGCAGTTTATTAACCAGGATGGAGACCCAGTACTTC	CASSLLTRMETQYF
NA	NA	TRBJ1-3	TRBV28	TGTGCCAGCACGTTAGCAGGCGCTGGAAACACCATATATTTT	CASTLAGAGNTIYF
TRBD2	NA	TRBJ2-6	TRBV7-9	TGTGCCAGCAGCTTGACGGGGGGTCCTGGGGCCAACGTCCTGACTTTC	CASSLTGGPGANVLTF
TRBD2	NA	TRBJ2-1	TRBV28	TGTGCCAGCAGTTTAAGTCTAGCGGGGTTAAGCTCCTACAATGAGCAGTTCTTC	CASSLSLAGLSSYNEQFF
NA	many	TRBJ2-7	TRBV12-3/TRBV12-4	TGTGCCAGCAGTTTAACCCAGGGAAGTTTTAACGAGCAGTACTTC	CASSLTQGSFNEQYF
TRBD2	many	TRBJ2-4	TRBV15	TGTGCCACCAGCAGAGAGAGACTAGCGGGAGGGGGGGTTTTAAACATTCAGTACTTC	CATSRERLAGGGVLNIQYF
NA	few	TRBJ1-2	TRBV28	TGTGCCAGCGCACGTGCAGGAAGGAGGGGCTACACCTTC	CASARAGRRGYTF
NA	many	TRBJ2-7	TRBV9	TGTGCCAGCAGCGTAGAGGGTTCCTGGCCCTACGAGCAGTACTTC	CASSVEGSWPYEQYF
TRBD2	many	TRBJ2-1	TRBV10-3	TGTGCCTCGAAGGGACTAGCGTCCCTCAATGAGCAGTTCTTC	CASKGLASLNEQFF
NA	NA	TRBJ2-3	TRBV20-1	TGCAGTGCTTCCTGGCTCGGTTCGGATACGCAGTATTTT	CSASWLGSDTQYF
TRBD2	NA	TRBJ2-1	TRBV12-3/TRBV12-4	TGTGCCAGCACTCTCCCGGGACTAGCAGTTCATGAGCAGTTCTTC	CASTLPGLAVHEQFF
NA	NA	TRBJ2-2	TRBV6-2/TRBV6-3	TGTGCCAGCAGTTATCGGGATCCCACCGGGGAGCTGTTTTTT	CASSYRDPTGELFF
TRBD2	NA	TRBJ2-3	TRBV10-3	TGTGCCATCAGGTCCGGGACTAGCGGGAGTGTGTATACGCAGTATTTT	CAIRSGTSGSVYTQYF
NA	many	TRBJ2-7	TRBV5-1	TGCGCCAGCAGCTTTCCTGGCGGGATCCCCTACGAGCAGTACTTC	CASSFPGGIPYEQYF
TRBD2	many	TRBJ2-7	TRBV20-1	TGCAGTGCTAGGGGACTAGCGGAGAGCTCCTACGAGCAGTACTTC	CSARGLAESSYEQYF
TRBD2	few	TRBJ2-1	TRBV12-3/TRBV12-4	TGTGCCAGCAGTAGGGGACTACTTGGGCATGAGCAGTTCTTC	CASSRGLLGHEQFF
NA	many	TRBJ1-2	TRBV4-3	TGCGCCAGCAGCCAAGATGTTGGGGAGGGCTACACCTTC	CASSQDVGEGYTF
NA	many	TRBJ2-5	TRBV4-3	TGCGCCAGCAGCCAAAGACTAGGACAAGAGACCCAGTACTTC	CASSQRLGQETQYF
NA	many	TRBJ2-2	TRBV29-1	TGCAGCGTTGGGCCCGCGGGGCCGAACACCGGGGAGCTGTTTTTT	CSVGPAGPNTGELFF
TRBD1	many	TRBJ1-1	TRBV18	TGTGCCAGCTCACCAAGGCGACAGGGGGTCACTGAAGCTTTCTTT	CASSPRRQGVTEAFF